The 27 T cell receptor beta chains below were found in one sample sequenced in a study of T cell responses to AZD1222 COVID-19 vaccine. Some clones are missing from TCRdb's copy, which holds only in-frame ones; the method was immunoSEQ multiplex PCR. Of around 100,000 clones in the sample, 88% were seen once. The specimen was peripheral blood, collected on day 0 of AZD1222 vaccination. These receptors originate from an adult in good health.

As DNA, the CDR3 is TGTGCCAGCAGCGGGTTTAGCAATCAGCCCCAGCATTTT. This translates into CASSGFSNQPQHF. The chain joins TRBV6-5 to TRBJ1-5; D not resolved. Per germline, CDR1 MNHEY and CDR2 SVGAGI. This CDR3 comprises 13 residues. The V and J ends lost 6 bases and 0 bases respectively, with 6 bases between them.

The chain joins TRBV11-2 to TRBJ2-1, with D perhaps TRBD1 (6 bases). Trimming removed 2 bases from V and 9 bases from J, with 11 bases in between. The CDR3 has 13 residues. Germline V gene lookup returns CDR1 SGHAT and CDR2 FQNNGV. Written as DNA, the CDR3 is TGTGCCAGCAGCTTACTTGTGGGGGCTGAGCAGTTCTTC. As protein: CASSLLVGAEQFF.

The chain recombines TRBV9 with TRBJ2-3, with TRBD1 as a possible D gene (6 bases). CDR3 length: 16 amino acids. V was trimmed by 4 bases and J by 1 base, leaving 16 bases between them. The germline V gene encodes CDR1 SGDLS and CDR2 YYNGEE. CDR3 protein: CASSLTGTRGTDTQYF. CDR3 DNA sequence: TGTGCCAGCAGCTTAACAGGGACACGGGGCACAGATACGCAGTATTTT.

The rearrangement uses TRBV18 and TRBJ2-2, with a tentative D call TRBD1 (6 bases). The V gene's germline CDR1 is KGHSH and CDR2 LQKENI. V was cut by 3 bases and J by 5 bases, with 19 bases left in between. This CDR3 is 17 amino acids long. Written as DNA, the CDR3 is TGTGCCAGCTCACCCCTGAACGCACAGGGAAGGACCGGGGAGCTGTTTTTT. This codes for CASSPLNAQGRTGELFF.

The chain recombines TRBV7-2 with TRBJ2-1; D uncertain. This CDR3 is 15 amino acids long. Germline V lookup: CDR1 SGHTA, CDR2 FQGNSA. V gave up 6 bases and J gave up 0 bases, with 12 bases separating them. This CDR3 reads CASSVRTVSYNEQFF. The CDR3 nucleotides are TGTGCCAGCAGTGTTAGGACGGTCTCCTACAATGAGCAGTTCTTC. Full variable domain (outside the CDR3, taken from reference TRBV7-2 and TRBJ2-1): GAGVSQSPSNKVTEKGKDVELRCDPISGHTALYWYRQSLGQGLEFLIYFQGNSAPDKSGLPSDRFSAERTGGSVSTLTIQRTQQEDSAVYLCASSVRTVSYNEQFFGPGTRLTVL.

V and J are TRBV24-1 and TRBJ2-7; possible D gene TRBD1, 6 bases. V lost 4 bases and J lost 6, with 15 bases in between. This CDR3 has 14 amino acids. The germline gives CDR1 KGHDR, CDR2 SFDVKD. The chain's CDR3 is CATSDARQVSEQYF. The DNA for the CDR3 is TGTGCCACCAGTGACGCCCGACAGGTCTCCGAGCAGTACTTC.

The chain has TRBV27 and TRBJ1-6; unclear D gene. V was pared by 2 bases and J by 0 bases, with 17 bases between. This CDR3 comprises 19 residues. Germline V CDR1 and CDR2: MNHEY, SMNVEV (reference sequence). The CDR3 sequence is CASSLSVYGVRSYNSPLHF. The DNA for the CDR3 is TGTGCCAGCAGTTTAAGTGTGTACGGTGTACGCTCCTATAATTCACCCCTCCACTTT.

The chain is built from TRBV6-5 and TRBJ1-2, with 7 bases matching TRBD1. Germline trimming cut 1 base from V and 5 bases from J; bases unmatched to any gene: 4. Germline-derived CDR1 and CDR2 are MNHEY and SVGAGI. The CDR3 spans 14 residues. The CDR3 reads CASSYFGTDYGYTF. CDR3 sequence (DNA): TGTGCCAGCAGTTACTTCGGGACAGATTATGGCTACACCTTC.

The J gene is TRBJ1-2, the V gene TRBV10-3, with D unclear. V was shortened by 6 bases and J by 3 bases, with 20 bases between the two germline ends. CDR3 size: 16 residues. Germline-derived CDR1 and CDR2 are ENHRY and SYGVKD. The CDR3 region has the DNA TGTGCCATCAGCGCCCCGAGACCCGACGAATACTATGGCTACACCTTC. Translating gives CAISAPRPDEYYGYTF.

This sequence joins TRBV6-2 or TRBV6-3 and TRBJ2-7, with D perhaps being TRBD1 or TRBD2 (5 bases each). Per the germline V gene, CDR1 is MNHEY and CDR2 is SVGEGT. CDR3 size: 14 residues. V lost 2 bases, J lost 4 bases, and 12 bases lay in between. The CDR3 loop reads CASSYGGKIYEQYF. CDR3 bases: TGTGCCAGCAGTTACGGGGGAAAGATTTACGAGCAGTACTTC.

The chain recombines TRBV2 with TRBJ2-7; 8 bases line up with TRBD1. The CDR3 covers 14 residues. The V segment lost 6 bases and the J segment 10 bases; nucleotides outside the gene matches: 14. Germline CDR1 is SNHLY and CDR2 is FYNNEI. The CDR3 reads CASSPPGQDLFQYF. The CDR3, as DNA: TGTGCCAGCAGCCCACCGGGACAGGATCTGTTCCAGTACTTC.

Only one count was recorded for this clone. The V and J genes are TRBV6-5 and TRBJ1-1; TRBD1 agrees at 11 bases. The CDR3 totals 15 residues. The junction had 9 bases not matched to a gene; V was cut back by 7 bases and J by 5 bases. Germline-derived CDR1 and CDR2 are MNHEY and SVGAGI. CDR3 residues: CASTRDRGSGTEAFF. In nucleotides, the CDR3 is TGTGCCAGCACTAGGGACAGGGGGAGTGGTACTGAAGCTTTCTTT.

This sequence joins TRBV19 and TRBJ2-2, with TRBD1 as a possible D gene (6 bases). Germline CDR1 LNHDA, CDR2 SQIVND (reference sequence). CDR3 length: 13 amino acids. Between the trimmed V and J ends, which lost 6 bases and 6 bases, there was a span of 11 bases. The CDR3 DNA sequence: TGTGCCAGTAGGAACAGGGCGGCCGGGGAGCTGTTTTTT. Its translation is CASRNRAAGELFF.

V and J are TRBV6-5 and TRBJ2-1; a possible D gene is TRBD2 (5 bases). This CDR3 contains 13 residues. Germline CDR1 and CDR2: MNHEY and SVGAGI. V lost 6 bases to trimming and J lost 4 bases, with 10 bases between them. Written as DNA, the CDR3 is TGTGCCAGCAGAAGGACTCTTTACAATGAGCAGTTCTTC. Its translation: CASRRTLYNEQFF.

This clone was found once. The chain carries TRBV2 and TRBJ1-1; the D gene is possibly TRBD1 (5 bases). The CDR3 loop spans 14 amino acids. CDR1 and CDR2 from the germline V gene are SNHLY and FYNNEI. V lost 6 bases, J lost 3 bases, and 14 bases lay in between. CDR3 protein: CASRRGVRDTEAFF. The CDR3 coding sequence is TGTGCCAGCAGGCGGGGGGTAAGGGACACTGAAGCTTTCTTT.

V gene TRBV28 combines with J gene TRBJ1-5, with 8 bases aligning to TRBD1. This CDR3 spans 13 amino acids. The V and J ends lost 5 bases and 6 bases, in that order; junction bases with no gene match: 3. Germline V gives CDR1 MDHEN, CDR2 SYDVKM. CDR3 in amino acids: CASSVTGAQPQHF. CDR3 sequence (DNA): TGTGCCAGCAGTGTGACAGGGGCTCAGCCCCAGCATTTT.

The gene calls are TRBV7-7 and TRBJ2-5; D unresolved. Germline V gene data show CDR1 as SSHAT and CDR2 as FNYEAQ (reference sequence). This CDR3 spans 13 amino acids. The germline V and J ends were trimmed by 4 bases and 7 bases, with 13 bases remaining between them. The CDR3 nucleotides are TGTGCCAGCAGCTCTATGGGTCTCGGGACCCAGTACTTC. Translating it yields CASSSMGLGTQYF. The full variable domain, rest sourced from reference TRBV7-7 and TRBJ2-5, is GAGVSQSPRYKVTKRGQDVTLRCDPISSHATLYWYQQALGQGPEFLTYFNYEAQPDKSGLPSDRFSAERPEGSISTLTIQRTEQRDSAMYRCASSSMGLGTQYFGPGTRLLVL.

This rearrangement joins TRBV21-1 to TRBJ1-5. TRBV21-1 represents a pseudogene. This CDR3 spans 14 amino acids. CDR3 in DNA: TGTGCCAGCAGCAACGCTATCCGAAATCAGCCCCAGCATTTT. Protein product: CASSNAIRNQPQHF.

The chain carries TRBV5-4 and TRBJ1-6, with 7 positions matching TRBD1. The CDR3 extends over 15 amino acids. V lost 4 bases to trimming and J lost 4 bases; unmatched junction nucleotides: 5. Germline CDR1 SGHNT, CDR2 YYREEE (reference sequence). The CDR3: CASSKGQPYNSPLHF. In DNA, the CDR3 is TGTGCCAGCAGCAAGGGACAGCCTTATAATTCACCCCTCCACTTT.

J is TRBJ1-2 and V is TRBV20-1, with 7 bases aligning to TRBD1. CDR1 DFQATT and CDR2 SNEGSKA come from the germline V gene (reference sequence). V dropped 3 bases and J dropped 4; count of bases not matched to a gene: 14. CDR3 size: 16 residues. DNA for the CDR3: TGCAGTGCTAGTGCTCCCACAGGGGCGGAGGGCTATGGCTACACCTTC. This encodes CSASAPTGAEGYGYTF.

The chain joins TRBV28 to TRBJ2-7, with TRBD1 identical over 10 bases. V dropped 7 bases and J dropped 4; count of bases not matched to a gene: 4. The CDR3 totals 13 residues. The germline gives CDR1 MDHEN, CDR2 SYDVKM. CDR3 region: CASMTGGTYEQYF. The CDR3 coding sequence is TGTGCCAGCATGACAGGGGGCACTTACGAGCAGTACTTC.

The chain has TRBV27 and TRBJ2-7; 7 bases agree with TRBD1. V was clipped by 3 bases and J by 3 bases; unmatched bases: 11. The germline gives CDR1 MNHEY, CDR2 SMNVEV (reference sequence). This CDR3 has 16 residues. The CDR3 protein is CASSFFRDSLFYEQYF. DNA of the CDR3: TGTGCCAGCAGTTTCTTCCGGGACAGCCTCTTCTACGAGCAGTACTTC.

V is TRBV9 and J is TRBJ2-1; 11 nucleotides agree with TRBD1. Germline loops: CDR1 SGDLS, CDR2 YYNGEE. This CDR3 is built from 16 residues. J gave up 6 bases and V 3 bases, and 8 bases lay outside the gene matches. The CDR3 nucleotides are TGTGCCAGCAGCGGACAACCGGGACAGGGGGGCAATGAGCAGTTCTTC. It codes for CASSGQPGQGGNEQFF.

This clone was counted once. J is TRBJ2-3 and V is TRBV7-2; TRBD2 aligns across 13 bases. After removal of 5 bases from V and 4 bases from J, the junction contained 15 bases not matched to a gene. This CDR3 is 19 amino acids long. Looked up from germline, CDR1 is SGHTA and CDR2 is FQGNSA. The CDR3 DNA sequence: TGTGCCAGCAGCATAAAACTAGCGGGGGGGCGCTCGTCTGCAGATACGCAGTATTTT. Protein sequence: CASSIKLAGGRSSADTQYF.

This chain joins TRBV28 and TRBJ1-5, with unresolved D. The CDR3 extends over 13 amino acids. V was pared by 2 bases and J by 0 bases, with 2 bases between. From germline, CDR1 is MDHEN and CDR2 SYDVKM. In DNA, the CDR3 is TGTGCCAGCAGTTTAAATAGCAATCAGCCCCAGCATTTT. Residues: CASSLNSNQPQHF.

This clone was detected once. The chain recombines TRBV3-1 (or the pseudogene TRBV3-2) with TRBJ2-5, with no clear D. V was cut by 1 base and J by 3 bases, with 6 bases left in between. Germline loops: CDR1 LGHDT, CDR2 YNNKEL (reference sequence). The length of the CDR3 is 13 residues. CDR3 in DNA: TGTGCCAGCAGCCAAGTCCGTAAAGAGACCCAGTACTTC. This gives the protein CASSQVRKETQYF.

The chain joins TRBV7-9 to TRBJ1-1, with 10 bases fitting TRBD1. Germline values: CDR1 SEHNR, CDR2 FQNEAQ (reference sequence). With V trimmed by 5 bases and J by 1 base, 4 bases remained unmatched. The CDR3 sequence is 15 residues long. The CDR3 sequence: CASSPDRGRNTEAFF. The CDR3 bases are TGTGCCAGCAGCCCAGACAGGGGGCGGAACACTGAAGCTTTCTTT. The full variable domain, rest sourced from reference TRBV7-9 and TRBJ1-1, is DTGVSQNPRHKITKRGQNVTFRCDPISEHNRLYWYRQTLGQGPEFLTYFQNEAQLEKSRLLSDRFSAERPKGSFSTLEIQRTEQGDSAMYLCASSPDRGRNTEAFFGQGTRLTVV.